These T cell receptor beta chains were read from a single sample in a study of OX40 agonist ivuxolimab in advanced cancers. Profiled with immunoSEQ multiplex PCR; TCRdb holds only in-frame clones, not every one. Counted here are 65,000 to 80,000 clones, 92% occurring once; the ten biggest clones make up 0.45% to 0.65%. The specimen was CD4+ or CD8+ T cells sorted from blood, collected in a trial of the OX40 agonist ivuxolimab. Receptors were obtained from an adult with an advanced solid tumor such as melanoma, head and neck, liver or kidney cancer. Each CDR3 is given with its conserved first and last residue.

v_gene	j_gene	CDR3aa
TRBV2	TRBJ2-3	CASSGTGGSTDTQYF
TRBV5-1	TRBJ1-2	CASSLEPRAQGYTF
TRBV15	TRBJ2-3	CATSSDRDTQYF
TRBV7-2	TRBJ2-1	CASSLGVNSGRRYNEQFF
TRBV5-4	TRBJ2-2	CASSLQSGLAGGGELFF
TRBV16	TRBJ1-2	CASSQSPQGNYGYTF
TRBV19	TRBJ2-1	CASSNQNEQFF
TRBV5-4	TRBJ2-7	CASSLPGESLAPYEQYF
TRBV30	TRBJ1-5	CAWAPYAGTAYSNQPQHF
TRBV6-5	TRBJ1-5	CASVVGQGWQPQHF
TRBV4-3	TRBJ1-2	CASSQATGANYGYTF
TRBV2	TRBJ2-5	CASNLVEARYF
TRBV7-3	TRBJ2-2	CASSLNGGSNTGELFF
TRBV7-3	TRBJ2-2	CASRPGPNTGELFF
TRBV4-1	TRBJ1-1	CASSQPHSDTEAFF
TRBV11-3	TRBJ2-1	CASSSFYNEQFF
TRBV5-6	TRBJ2-7	CASSLLAGDNYEQYF
TRBV4-3	TRBJ2-3	CASSPLGADRTDTQYF
TRBV11-2	TRBJ2-1	CASSKAGGRNNEQFF
TRBV18	TRBJ1-3	CASSPRGDSGNTIYF
TRBV29-1	TRBJ1-5	CSVEGGVSNSNQPQHF
TRBV4-2	TRBJ1-1	CASSQGQVGNTEAFF
TRBV11-2	TRBJ2-2	CASSAQIAGGANTGELFF
TRBV5-6	TRBJ2-5	CASSLGNSGSRQETQYF
TRBV9	TRBJ2-7	CASSVAGGNEQYF
TRBV11-3	TRBJ2-5	CASSQGQGIQETQYF
TRBV19	TRBJ2-5	CASSAGLPPETQYF
TRBV19	TRBJ2-3	CASSAPRGSEDTQYF
TRBV11-3	TRBJ1-2	CASSLDRGDGYTF
TRBV7-3	TRBJ2-3	CASSPLGTPGNTQYF
TRBV30	TRBJ2-7	CACRGGYPGEQYF
TRBV30	TRBJ1-2	CAWSGQYGYYGYTF
TRBV25-1	TRBJ2-1	CASSEPGRNEQFF
TRBV4-3	TRBJ2-7	CASSQDPPGGPYEQYF
TRBV7-2	TRBJ2-7	CASSPSRSSYEQYF
TRBV5-1	TRBJ1-4	CASSLGGQPNEKLFF
TRBV10-3	TRBJ1-1	CAIRAETLNTEAFF
TRBV5-1	TRBJ2-1	CASSYQAGGHNEQFF
TRBV7-3	TRBJ2-1	CASSLVGSNEQFF
TRBV18	TRBJ2-7	CASSPRPPGTGGYEQYF
TRBV6-4	TRBJ2-1	CASRLYRDRSNNEQFF
TRBV19	TRBJ2-2	CASSIVGRTEPNTGELFF
TRBV6-1	TRBJ1-4	CASSTGQGNEKLFF
TRBV5-6	TRBJ2-1	CASSSPVQGYNEQFF
TRBV19	TRBJ1-5	CASSSGTGAYSNQPQHF
TRBV10-3	TRBJ2-3	CAISSPDTQYF
TRBV6-6	TRBJ1-2	CASSPTGGGVGYTF
TRBV19	TRBJ2-7	CASSARGRGAYEQYF
TRBV19	TRBJ1-1	CASRTDGDTEAFF
TRBV11-2	TRBJ1-6	CASSKERDTYSPLHF
TRBV7-7	TRBJ2-5	CASSQGQGPETQYF
TRBV30	TRBJ2-3	CAWSGGPPPPNTQYF
TRBV30	TRBJ2-1	CAWSVQGDEQFF
TRBV7-2	TRBJ1-1	CASSQETGRTEAFF
TRBV5-6	TRBJ2-1	CASSFPGQPLINEQFF
TRBV7-2	TRBJ1-2	CASSLDGQYGYTF
TRBV6-1	TRBJ2-7	CASSTRQNSYGQYF
TRBV28	TRBJ2-7	CASTGLRRGYEQYF
TRBV5-4	NA	CASSLDLVYEQYF